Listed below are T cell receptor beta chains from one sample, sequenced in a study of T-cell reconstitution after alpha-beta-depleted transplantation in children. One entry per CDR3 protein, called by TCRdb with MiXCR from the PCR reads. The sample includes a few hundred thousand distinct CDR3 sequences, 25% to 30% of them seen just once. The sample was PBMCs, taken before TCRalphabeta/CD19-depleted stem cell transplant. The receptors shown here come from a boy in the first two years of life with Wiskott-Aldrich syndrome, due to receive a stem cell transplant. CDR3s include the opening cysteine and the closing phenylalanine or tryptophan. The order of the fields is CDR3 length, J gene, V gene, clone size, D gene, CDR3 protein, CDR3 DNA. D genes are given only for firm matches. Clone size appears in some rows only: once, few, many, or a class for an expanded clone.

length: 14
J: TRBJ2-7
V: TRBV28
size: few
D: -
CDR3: CASSAPSDSYEQYF
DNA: TGTGCCAGCAGTGCCCCAAGCGATTCCTACGAGCAGTACTTC

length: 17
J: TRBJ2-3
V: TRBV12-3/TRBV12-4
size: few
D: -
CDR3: CASSPKHGRLRTDTQYF
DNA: TGTGCCAGCAGTCCCAAACACGGACGGCTTCGCACAGATACGCAGTATTTT

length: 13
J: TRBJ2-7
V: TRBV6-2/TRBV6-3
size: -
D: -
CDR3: CASSSPGRREQYF
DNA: TGTGCCAGCAGTTCACCGGGCCGACGAGAGCAGTACTTC

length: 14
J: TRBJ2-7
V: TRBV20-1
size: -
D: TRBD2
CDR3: CSARDSGLAGTLYF
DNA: TGCAGTGCTAGAGATTCGGGACTAGCGGGAACCCTGTACTTC

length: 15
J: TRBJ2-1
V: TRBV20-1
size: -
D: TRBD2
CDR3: CSASSLAGVSNEQFF
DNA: TGCAGTGCTAGCTCACTAGCGGGAGTGAGCAATGAGCAGTTCTTC

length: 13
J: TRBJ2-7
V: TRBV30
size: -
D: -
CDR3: CAWDSDSSYEQYF
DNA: TGTGCCTGGGACAGCGACAGCTCCTACGAGCAGTACTTC

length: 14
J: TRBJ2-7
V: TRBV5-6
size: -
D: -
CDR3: CASSSGHIGGEQYF
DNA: TGTGCCAGCAGCTCGGGACATATTGGAGGCGAGCAGTACTTC

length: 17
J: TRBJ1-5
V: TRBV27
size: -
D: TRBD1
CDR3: CASSSGQGGTFIQPQHF
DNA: TGTGCCAGCAGCTCTGGACAGGGAGGAACCTTTATTCAGCCCCAGCATTTT

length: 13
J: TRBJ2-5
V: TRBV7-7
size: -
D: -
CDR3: CASSFEEEETQYF
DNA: TGTGCCAGCAGCTTTGAAGAGGAGGAGACCCAGTACTTC

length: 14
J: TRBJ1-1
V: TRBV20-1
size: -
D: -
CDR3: CSAREARPNTEAFF
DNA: TGCAGTGCTAGAGAGGCGCGCCCGAACACTGAAGCTTTCTTT

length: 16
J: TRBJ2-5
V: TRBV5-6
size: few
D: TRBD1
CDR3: CASSLVRTGGLETQYF
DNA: TGTGCCAGCAGCTTGGTACGGACAGGGGGCTTGGAGACCCAGTACTTC

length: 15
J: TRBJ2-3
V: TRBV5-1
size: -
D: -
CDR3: CASSFGLLYTDTQYF
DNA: TGCGCCAGCAGCTTCGGACTTCTGTACACAGATACGCAGTATTTT

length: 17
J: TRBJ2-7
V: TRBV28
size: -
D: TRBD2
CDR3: CASSLSGLAGIPYEQYF
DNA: TGTGCCAGCAGTTTATCTGGACTAGCGGGAATCCCCTACGAGCAGTACTTC

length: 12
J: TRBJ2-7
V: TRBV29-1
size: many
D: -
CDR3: CSVEGSSYEQYF
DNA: TGCAGCGTTGAGGGGAGCTCCTACGAGCAGTACTTC

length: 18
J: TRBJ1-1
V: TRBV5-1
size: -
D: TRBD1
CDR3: CASSLKPGQGASGTEAFF
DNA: TGCGCCAGCAGCCTAAAACCGGGACAGGGGGCCTCGGGCACTGAAGCTTTCTTT

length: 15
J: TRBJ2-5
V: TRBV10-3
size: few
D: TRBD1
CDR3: CAISEPGTGQETQYF
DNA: TGTGCCATCAGTGAGCCCGGGACAGGCCAAGAGACCCAGTACTTC

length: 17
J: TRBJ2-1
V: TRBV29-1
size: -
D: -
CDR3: CSVEEFSLEAVTSEQFF
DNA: TGCAGCGTTGAAGAGTTCTCCCTAGAGGCGGTTACTAGTGAGCAGTTCTTC

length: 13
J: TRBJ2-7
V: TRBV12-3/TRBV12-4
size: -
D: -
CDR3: CASRASEDYEQYF
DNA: TGTGCCAGCAGGGCTAGCGAGGACTACGAGCAGTACTTC

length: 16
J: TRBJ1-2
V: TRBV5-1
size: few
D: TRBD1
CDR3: CASRVEGGQGYGGYTF
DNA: TGCGCCAGCCGCGTTGAGGGAGGACAGGGGTATGGTGGCTACACCTTC

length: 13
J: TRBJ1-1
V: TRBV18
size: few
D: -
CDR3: CASSPSSDTEAFF
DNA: TGTGCCAGCTCACCCTCCTCTGACACTGAAGCTTTCTTT

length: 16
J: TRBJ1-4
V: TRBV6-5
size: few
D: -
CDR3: CASSYSGSAYNEKLFF
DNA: TGTGCCAGCAGTTACTCGGGGTCAGCCTATAATGAAAAACTGTTTTTT

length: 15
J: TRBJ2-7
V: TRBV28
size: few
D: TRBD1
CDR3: CASSSMWTGAYEQYF
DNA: TGTGCCAGCAGCTCAATGTGGACAGGGGCCTACGAGCAGTACTTC

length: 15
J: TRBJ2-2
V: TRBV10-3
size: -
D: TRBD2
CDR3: CAIRPSGANTGELFF
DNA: TGTGCCATCAGGCCTAGCGGCGCGAACACCGGGGAGCTGTTTTTT